This note documents a single TCR beta chain sequence. Its antigen remains unidentified. The data stem from a study of T cell responses to AZD1222 COVID-19 vaccine. Study results and caveats: With dominance at 160-218 and 743-854, vaccine-associated CD4 TCRs spanned spike. Of spike-specific TCRs, nearly half reportedly target regions left unmutated in variants. Repertoire collection took place solely once the T cell response had peaked.

V was pared by 3 bases and J by 0 bases, with 11 bases between. This CDR3 has 15 residues. CDR1 is KGHSH, CDR2 LQKENI, per germline. TCRdb's table, derived via immunoSEQ multiplex PCR, lists solely in-frame clones and lacks some. Counted here are 120,000 to 150,000 clones, approximately 91% occurring once; the ten biggest clones make up under 7%. This chain connects TRBV18 to TRBJ1-1; D ambiguous. The TCR originated in an adult who received the MenACWY meningococcal vaccine as a control. Sequenced here: peripheral blood, sampled 28 days after the second dose of the MenACWY control vaccine. The CDR3 nucleotides read TGTGCCAGCTCACCGACCGCACCCATGAACACTGAAGCTTTCTTT. It codes for CASSPTAPMNTEAFF.